The 28 T cell receptor beta chains presented below share a single source sample, sequenced in a study of blood T cell repertoires in COVID-19 (dated by TCRdb to about 2020). Libraries were constructed by the immunoSEQ multiplex PCR assay. TCRdb mirrors the immuneACCESS table, restricted to in-frame sequences. Some clones are absent from its copies; in checked studies, under half trace to an unresolved V gene, and the reason for the others is unknown. Present in this sample are some 45,000 clones, roughly 80% of which were seen just once. Clones ranked in the top ten supply 11% to 15% of the sample. The sample consisted of peripheral blood. The receptors derive from a human donor in a cohort sampled during active COVID-19.

This chain uses TRBV6-1 with TRBJ1-1, with no clear D. The CDR3 spans 15 residues. Trimming removed 0 bases at V and 1 base at J, with 9 bases between. Germline V gives CDR1 MNHNS, CDR2 SASEGT. The CDR3 bases are TGTGCCAGCAGTGAAGCGCTTCGGTGGAACACTGAAGCTTTCTTT. It encodes CASSEALRWNTEAFF.

This clone was picked up a small number of times. The chain uses TRBV5-4 and TRBJ2-5; TRBD2 matches 9 bases. The CDR3 consists of 17 residues. CDR1 is SGHNT and CDR2 is YYREEE in the germline V gene (reference sequence). The junction had 9 bases not matched to a gene; V was cut back by 0 bases and J by 3 bases. CDR3 in DNA: TGTGCCAGCAGCTTGGCCGGACTAGCGCCAGTCAAAGAGACCCAGTACTTC. The encoded protein is CASSLAGLAPVKETQYF. The entire variable domain, with the rest obtained from reference TRBV5-4 and TRBJ2-5, is as follows: ETGVTQSPTHLIKTRGQQVTLRCSSQSGHNTVSWYQQALGQGPQFIFQYYREEENGRGNFPPRFSGLQFPNYSSELNVNALELDDSALYLCASSLAGLAPVKETQYFGPGTRLLVL.

This clone was observed a handful of times. The chain combines TRBV7-2 with TRBJ1-5, with 8 bases identical to TRBD1. V dropped 5 bases and J dropped 1; count of bases not matched to a gene: 1. Germline CDR1 reads SGHTA; CDR2 reads FQGNSA. The CDR3 runs to 14 residues. DNA of the CDR3: TGTGCCAGCAGCAGACAGGGGAGCAATCAGCCCCAGCATTTT. As protein: CASSRQGSNQPQHF.

The chain employs TRBV2 and TRBJ2-3, with a weak D call TRBD2 (5 bases). CDR3 length: 14 residues. Trimming pared 1 base from V and 4 bases from J, leaving 9 bases between. The V gene's germline CDR1 is SNHLY and CDR2 FYNNEI. CDR3 DNA: TGTGCCAGCAGTGAAGAGGTAGCGTCAGATACGCAGTATTTT. Its protein product is CASSEEVASDTQYF. The whole variable domain, filled in from reference TRBV2 and TRBJ2-3, reads EPEVTQTPSHQVTQMGQEVILRCVPISNHLYFYWYRQILGQKVEFLVSFYNNEISEKSEIFDDQFSVERPDGSNFTLKIRSTKLEDSAMYFCASSEEVASDTQYFGPGTRLTVL.

The rearrangement links TRBV18 to TRBJ2-7; perhaps TRBD2 as D (6 bases). Trimming left V 2 bases short and J 6 bases short, with 11 bases between. The CDR3 is 13 residues long. Germline V gene sequence: CDR1 KGHSH, CDR2 LQKENI. The CDR3 DNA follows: TGTGCCAGCTCACCATCGGGACTCGGCGAGCAGTACTTC. Amino acids: CASSPSGLGEQYF.

The chain joins TRBV4-1 to TRBJ2-1, with unresolved D. Germline CDR1 reads MGHRA; CDR2 reads YSYEKL. This CDR3 contains 14 residues. Trimming took 0 bases from V and 6 from J, leaving 9 bases between them. The CDR3 here is CASSQEIQPNEQFF. DNA of the CDR3: TGCGCCAGCAGCCAAGAAATACAACCCAATGAGCAGTTCTTC.

The genes are TRBV28 and TRBJ2-1, with 13 positions matching TRBD2. V shed 9 bases, J shed 9 bases, and the junction held 11 bases outside the gene matches. The CDR3 sequence is 15 residues long. Germline lookup yields CDR1 MDHEN and CDR2 SYDVKM. Here the CDR3 DNA reads TGTGCCAGTATACCGGGACTAGCGGGATCAGGTGAGCAGTTCTTC. Translation: CASIPGLAGSGEQFF.

The chain joins TRBV3-1 (or the pseudogene TRBV3-2) to TRBJ1-4; D ambiguous. V was clipped by 1 base and J by 5 bases, with 11 bases between them. The germline V gene has CDR1 LGHDT and CDR2 YNNKEL (reference sequence). The CDR3 consists of 15 residues. CDR3 sequence reads: CASSQAEILNEKLFF. The CDR3 DNA is TGTGCCAGCAGCCAAGCGGAGATCCTAAATGAAAAACTGTTTTTT.

The rearrangement links TRBV7-8 to TRBJ2-1; D is undetermined. The CDR3 extends over 12 amino acids. Germline values: CDR1 SGHVS, CDR2 FQNEAQ. Trimming took off 2 bases at V and 9 bases at J, with 8 bases between the two ends. The CDR3 DNA is TGTGCCAGCAGCTTAACCCGAGGTGAGCAGTTCTTC. Its protein is CASSLTRGEQFF.

V is TRBV2 and J is TRBJ1-5, with D possibly being TRBD1 (6 bases). The CDR3 loop spans 13 amino acids. Trimming took 5 bases from V and 4 from J, leaving 9 bases between them. Per the germline V gene, CDR1 is SNHLY and CDR2 is FYNNEI. The CDR3: CASSSQGNQPQHF. The CDR3 nucleotides are TGTGCCAGCAGTTCACAGGGAAATCAGCCCCAGCATTTT.

The chain joins TRBV4-3 to TRBJ2-7, with D unclear. Per the germline V gene, CDR1 is LGHNA and CDR2 is YSLEER. Trimming left V 2 bases short and J 6 bases short, with 11 bases between. The CDR3 runs 13 residues. The chain's CDR3 is CASSQQEATEQYF. The CDR3 DNA reads TGCGCCAGCAGCCAACAGGAAGCAACCGAGCAGTACTTC.

The rearrangement joins TRBV6-5 to TRBJ1-2; 10 positions agree with TRBD1. CDR1 and CDR2 from the germline V gene are MNHEY and SVGAGI. The trim removed 5 bases at V and 4 bases at J, leaving 4 bases unmatched. The CDR3 consists of 14 residues. In DNA, the CDR3 is TGTGCCAGCAGTACCGGGACAGGGGTCTATGGCTACACCTTC. Translation: CASSTGTGVYGYTF.

The V and J genes are TRBV23-1 and TRBJ2-4; TRBD2 aligns across 7 bases. TRBV23-1 has ORF status, its function being uncertain. The CDR3 consists of 17 residues. The junction had 5 bases not matched to a gene; V was cut back by 0 bases and J by 0 bases. CDR3 sequence: CASSQSRGDQAKNIQYF. In nucleotides, the CDR3 is TGCGCCAGCAGTCAATCACGGGGGGATCAAGCCAAAAACATTCAGTACTTC.

This sequence joins TRBV6-5 and TRBJ2-7, with TRBD2 as a possible D gene (5 bases). V was trimmed by 0 bases and J by 2 bases, leaving 14 bases between them. CDR3 length: 16 amino acids. Germline V CDR1 and CDR2: MNHEY, SVGAGI. For the CDR3, the DNA is TGTGCCAGCAGTTACTCGAACCCAGCGGACCCCTACGAGCAGTACTTC. This sequence encodes CASSYSNPADPYEQYF.

Only a few counts were recorded for this clone. The rearrangement links TRBV5-1 to TRBJ2-7; 10 positions match TRBD1. The CDR3 sequence is 16 residues long. V shed 5 bases, J shed 4 bases, and the junction held 12 bases outside the gene matches. Germline CDR1 reads SGHRS; CDR2 reads YFSETQ. CDR3: CASSLRPGQGSYEQYF. In nucleotides, the CDR3 is TGCGCCAGCAGTCTTCGTCCGGGACAGGGGTCGTACGAGCAGTACTTC.

The V gene is TRBV11-3, the J gene TRBJ2-1; 9 nucleotides match TRBD2. Germline V gene lookup returns CDR1 SGHNT and CDR2 YENEEA. V shed 1 base and J 10 bases; nucleotides not matched to a gene: 5. The CDR3 totals 14 residues. In nucleotides, the CDR3 is TGTGCCAGCAGCTTAGTAGCGGGAGCCGGGGAGCAGTTCTTC. It encodes CASSLVAGAGEQFF.

The V call is TRBV3-1 (or the pseudogene TRBV3-2), the J call TRBJ2-5; D remains unclear. This CDR3 contains 11 residues. V lost 4 bases and J lost 5, with 5 bases in between. In germline, CDR1 is LGHDT, CDR2 YNNKEL (reference sequence). The CDR3 nucleotides are TGTGCCAGCAGCCTCGGGGAGACCCAGTACTTC. Its translation: CASSLGETQYF.

The J gene is TRBJ2-7, the V gene TRBV6-5; 7 bases align to TRBD1. The CDR3 has 14 amino acids. J lost 8 bases, V lost 6 bases, and 13 bases had no gene match. The germline V gene encodes CDR1 MNHEY and CDR2 SVGAGI. Written as DNA, the CDR3 is TGTGCCAGCAGGTCGGGACAGCTAAAGTCTCAGCAGTACTTC. Translating it yields CASRSGQLKSQQYF.

V gene TRBV27 combines with J gene TRBJ1-1, with D possibly matching TRBD1 (5 bases). V lost 4 bases, J lost 8 bases, and 14 bases lay in between. Germline CDR1 MNHEY, CDR2 SMNVEV (reference sequence). This CDR3 has 13 amino acids. Written as DNA, the CDR3 is TGTGCCAGCAGTTCCAGGGTAAACCCCGAAGCTTTCTTT. This codes for CASSSRVNPEAFF.

The chain carries TRBV7-9 and TRBJ2-1; D is perhaps TRBD2 (5 bases). The CDR3 runs 14 residues. Per the germline V gene, CDR1 is SEHNR and CDR2 is FQNEAQ (reference sequence). Trimming cost V 5 bases and J 7 bases, with 15 bases left between them. CDR3 sequence: CASSPELDQNEQFF. The CDR3 nucleotides are TGTGCCAGCAGCCCGGAACTAGATCAGAATGAGCAGTTCTTC.

The chain has TRBV7-2 and TRBJ2-7; 7 bases line up with TRBD1. The CDR3 covers 14 residues. The junction had 1 base not matched to a gene; V was cut back by 2 bases and J by 0 bases. Per the germline V gene, CDR1 is SGHTA and CDR2 is FQGNSA. The CDR3 coding sequence is TGTGCCAGCAGCTTAAACAGGGGCTCCTACGAGCAGTACTTC. This gives the protein CASSLNRGSYEQYF.

This clone was observed a handful of times. The CDR3, as DNA: TGTGCCAGCAGTTTGGTGACTAACCGGCAGTACTTC. Its protein product is CASSLVTNRQYF. The gene calls are TRBV28 and TRBJ2-7, with D possibly being TRBD2 (5 bases). With 3 bases removed from V and 9 bases from J, the gap between germline ends came to 12 bases. Per germline, CDR1 MDHEN and CDR2 SYDVKM. The length of the CDR3 is 12 residues.

Concerning this clone: The sample carries other DNA sequences with the same CDR3. The chain carries TRBV7-9 and TRBJ2-7; D is perhaps TRBD1 (6 bases). CDR1 and CDR2 (germline): SEHNR, FQNEAQ (reference sequence). The CDR3 is 12 residues long. The V end lost 6 bases, the J end lost 3 bases, and 9 bases lay between the germline ends. The CDR3 loop is CASSETGYEQYF. The CDR3 DNA is TGTGCCAGCAGTGAGACAGGCTACGAGCAGTACTTC.

The chain joins TRBV3-1 (or the pseudogene TRBV3-2) to TRBJ2-5; tentatively, D is TRBD2 (5 bases). V dropped 1 base and J dropped 1 base, with 10 bases sitting between them. The CDR3 contains 15 residues. CDR1 and CDR2 (germline): LGHDT, YNNKEL (reference sequence). DNA for the CDR3: TGTGCCAGCAGCCAAGTGGCCGAGGGCCAAGAGACCCAGTACTTC. This sequence encodes CASSQVAEGQETQYF.

The rearrangement links TRBV11-3 to TRBJ2-2; TRBD2 matches 15 bases. J lost 7 bases, V lost 5 bases, and 11 bases had no gene match. The V gene's germline CDR1 is SGHNT and CDR2 YENEEA. The CDR3 spans 18 residues. The CDR3 DNA reads as TGTGCCAGCAGCCCAACCGGGACTAGCGGGAGGATGGGCGGGGAGCTGTTTTTT. Encoded protein: CASSPTGTSGRMGGELFF.

The chain uses TRBV14 and TRBJ2-2; no firm D call. CDR1 and CDR2 from the germline V gene are SGHDN and FVKESK. V dropped 5 bases and J dropped 6 bases, with 10 bases sitting between them. The CDR3 runs 13 residues. The CDR3 loop is CASSFTIPGELFF. CDR3 nucleotide sequence: TGTGCCAGCAGCTTTACAATTCCCGGGGAGCTGTTTTTT.

The genes are TRBV28 and TRBJ2-3; D is unclear. V dropped 5 bases and J dropped 4 bases, with 13 bases sitting between them. This CDR3 contains 14 residues. Looked up from germline, CDR1 is MDHEN and CDR2 is SYDVKM. The CDR3 region is CASSLFSAADTQYF. DNA of the CDR3: TGTGCCAGCAGTCTATTCTCGGCGGCAGATACGCAGTATTTT.

This chain links TRBV5-1 with TRBJ1-2, with 8 nucleotides matching TRBD1. The germline gives CDR1 SGHRS, CDR2 YFSETQ. This CDR3 is 13 amino acids long. Trimming at V came to 4 bases and at J to 11 bases, leaving 10 bases not matched to a gene. This CDR3 reads CASSLSGQEEYTF. In DNA, the CDR3 is TGCGCCAGCAGCCTTTCGGGACAGGAGGAGTACACCTTC.